The 12 T cell receptor beta chains below were found in one sample sequenced in a study of blood T cell repertoires in COVID-19. TCRdb's table, derived via immunoSEQ multiplex PCR, lists solely in-frame clones and lacks some. This table holds 250,000 to 300,000 clones, around 89% found once. The sequenced sample consisted of peripheral blood. The source of these receptors is a woman aged 60-75 years with COVID-19, enrolled during active disease.

This chain connects TRBV5-6 to TRBJ1-5; D might be TRBD1 (5 bases). Germline CDR1 SGHDT, CDR2 YYEEEE. V gave up 2 bases and J gave up 4 bases, with 10 bases separating them. The CDR3 extends over 14 amino acids. The CDR3 nucleotides read TGTGCCAGCAGCTTTTCGACAGCTAATCAGCCCCAGCATTTT. The encoded protein is CASSFSTANQPQHF.

The chain joins TRBV2 to TRBJ1-2, with unresolved D. There are 14 residues in the CDR3. The V end was cut by 1 base, the J end by 5 bases, with 11 bases between. Germline V CDR1 and CDR2: SNHLY, FYNNEI. The CDR3 sequence: CASSEEFRGYGYTF. DNA of the CDR3: TGTGCCAGCAGTGAAGAGTTCAGAGGGTATGGCTACACCTTC.

This clone has only a few counts. The sample has other DNA sequences that encode this CDR3 too. V gene TRBV7-9 combines with J gene TRBJ2-7; TRBD1 matches 7 bases. Trimming at V came to 5 bases and at J to 2 bases, leaving 3 bases not matched to a gene. CDR3 length: 13 amino acids. Germline values: CDR1 SEHNR, CDR2 FQNEAQ (reference sequence). The CDR3 here is CASSPTGAYEQYF. CDR3 nucleotide sequence: TGTGCCAGCAGCCCCACAGGGGCCTACGAGCAGTACTTC.

V is TRBV6-5 and J is TRBJ1-2; D remains ambiguous. The V and J ends lost 2 bases and 5 bases respectively, with 12 bases between them. Germline CDR1 MNHEY, CDR2 SVGAGI. This CDR3 is 14 amino acids long. Written as DNA, the CDR3 is TGTGCCAGCAGTTACGCCTCTATCCATTATGGCTACACCTTC. Protein: CASSYASIHYGYTF.

This chain connects TRBV7-9 to TRBJ2-2, with TRBD1 identical over 8 bases. This CDR3 contains 12 residues. Germline values: CDR1 SEHNR, CDR2 FQNEAQ (reference sequence). The CDR3 sequence: CGKQGANGELFF. In DNA form, the CDR3 reads TGTGGAAAGCAGGGGGCCAACGGGGAGCTGTTTTTT.

The CDR3 sequence: CASSERKGTLNEQFF. CDR3 sequence (DNA): TGTGCCAGCAGTGAACGGAAGGGGACTCTCAATGAGCAGTTCTTC. The rearrangement links TRBV6-1 to TRBJ2-1, with a tentative D call TRBD2 (6 bases). The CDR3 sequence is 15 residues long. Germline CDR1 MNHNS, CDR2 SASEGT. Trimming took off 2 bases at V and 6 bases at J, with 14 bases between the two ends.

This chain links TRBV5-1 with TRBJ1-1; D might be TRBD1 (5 bases). Trimming pared 2 bases from V and 0 bases from J, leaving 14 bases between. Germline V gene lookup returns CDR1 SGHRS and CDR2 YFSETQ. CDR3 length equals 16 residues. In nucleotides, the CDR3 is TGCGCCAGCAGCTTTGGGGCAGGAAGCATGAACACTGAAGCTTTCTTT. Protein product: CASSFGAGSMNTEAFF. The complete variable domain, with remaining parts taken from reference TRBV5-1 and TRBJ1-1, reads KAGVTQTPRYLIKTRGQQVTLSCSPISGHRSVSWYQQTPGQGLQFLFEYFSETQRNKGNFPGRFSGRQFSNSRSEMNVSTLELGDSALYLCASSFGAGSMNTEAFFGQGTRLTVV.

This chain connects TRBV9 to TRBJ2-2; 8 nucleotides align to TRBD1. V gave up 4 bases and J gave up 6 bases; unmatched junction bases: 8. This CDR3 is built from 15 residues. The V gene's germline CDR1 is SGDLS and CDR2 YYNGEE. The CDR3 region is CASSLAGGYAGELFF. As DNA, the CDR3 is TGTGCCAGCAGCCTAGCAGGGGGCTACGCCGGGGAGCTGTTTTTT.

The count of this clone is one. The chain is built from TRBV5-4 and TRBJ2-1, with TRBD1 identical over 7 bases. J gave up 4 bases and V 3 bases, and 4 bases lay outside the gene matches. This CDR3 region has 14 residues. Germline loops: CDR1 SGHNT, CDR2 YYREEE (reference sequence). CDR3 amino acids: CASSSRDRYNEQFF. The CDR3 DNA reads TGTGCCAGCAGCTCCCGGGACAGATACAATGAGCAGTTCTTC. The complete variable domain, with remaining parts taken from reference TRBV5-4 and TRBJ2-1, reads ETGVTQSPTHLIKTRGQQVTLRCSSQSGHNTVSWYQQALGQGPQFIFQYYREEENGRGNFPPRFSGLQFPNYSSELNVNALELDDSALYLCASSSRDRYNEQFFGPGTRLTVL.

The chain recombines TRBV7-2 with TRBJ1-2; 9 nucleotides agree with TRBD1. Germline V gives CDR1 SGHTA, CDR2 FQGNSA. J gave up 4 bases and V 5 bases, and 8 bases lay outside the gene matches. CDR3 size: 15 residues. The CDR3: CASSPGQGAFYGYTF. The CDR3, as DNA: TGTGCCAGCAGCCCGGGACAGGGAGCTTTCTATGGCTACACCTTC.

The V and J genes are TRBV6-5 and TRBJ1-1; 7 bases are shared with TRBD1. V gave up 6 bases and J gave up 0 bases; unmatched junction bases: 4. CDR1 MNHEY and CDR2 SVGAGI come from the germline V gene. The CDR3 runs 14 residues. The CDR3: CASSKDRLNTEAFF. DNA of the CDR3: TGTGCCAGCAGCAAGGACAGGCTGAACACTGAAGCTTTCTTT.

This clone was detected only once. CDR3 nucleotides: TGTGCCAGCAGCTTATTAGCGGGGGGGTCCTACAATGAGCAGTTCTTC. Its translation: CASSLLAGGSYNEQFF. The V gene is TRBV5-5, the J gene TRBJ2-1; TRBD2 agrees at 11 bases. Per germline, CDR1 SGHKS and CDR2 YYEKEE (reference sequence). V lost 2 bases, J lost 1 base, and 2 bases stayed unmatched. This CDR3 region has 16 residues.